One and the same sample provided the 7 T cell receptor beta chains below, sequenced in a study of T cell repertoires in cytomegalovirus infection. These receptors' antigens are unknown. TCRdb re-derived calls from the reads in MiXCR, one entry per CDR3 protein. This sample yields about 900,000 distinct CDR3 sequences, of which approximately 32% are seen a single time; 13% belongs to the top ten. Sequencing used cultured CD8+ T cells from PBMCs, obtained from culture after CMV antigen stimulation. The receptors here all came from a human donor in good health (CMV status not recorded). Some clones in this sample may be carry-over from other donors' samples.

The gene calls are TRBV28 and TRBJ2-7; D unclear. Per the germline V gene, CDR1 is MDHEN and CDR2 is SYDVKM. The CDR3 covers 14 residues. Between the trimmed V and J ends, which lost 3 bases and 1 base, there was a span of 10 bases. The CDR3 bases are TGTGCCAGCAGTTTCGACGGTGAATCCTACGAGCAGTACGTC. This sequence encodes CASSFDGESYEQYV.

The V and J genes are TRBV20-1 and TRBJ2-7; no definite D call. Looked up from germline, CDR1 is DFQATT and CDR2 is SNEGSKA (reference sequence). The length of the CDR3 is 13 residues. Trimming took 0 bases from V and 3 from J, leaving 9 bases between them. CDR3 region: CSARDVSFYEQYF. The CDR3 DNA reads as TGCAGTGCTAGAGATGTCAGCTTCTACGAGCAGTACTTC.

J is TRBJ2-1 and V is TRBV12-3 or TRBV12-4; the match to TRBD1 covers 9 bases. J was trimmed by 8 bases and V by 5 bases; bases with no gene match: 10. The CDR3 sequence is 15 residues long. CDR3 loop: CASSQAGTGIDEQFF. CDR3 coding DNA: TGTGCCAGCAGTCAAGCCGGGACAGGGATTGATGAGCAGTTCTTC.

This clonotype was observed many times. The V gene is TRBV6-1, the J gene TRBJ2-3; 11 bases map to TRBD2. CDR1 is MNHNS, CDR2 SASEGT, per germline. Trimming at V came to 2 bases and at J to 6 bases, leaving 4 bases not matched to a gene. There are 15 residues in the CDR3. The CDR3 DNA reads TGTGCCAGCAGTGAACAACTAGCGGGGGATGATACGCAGTATTTT. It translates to CASSEQLAGDDTQYF.

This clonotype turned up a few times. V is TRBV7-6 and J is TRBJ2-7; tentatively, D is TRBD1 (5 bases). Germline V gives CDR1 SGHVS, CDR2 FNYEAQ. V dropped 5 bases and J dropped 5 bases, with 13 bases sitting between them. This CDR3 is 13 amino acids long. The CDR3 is CASSVKGFHEQYF. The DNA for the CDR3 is TGTGCCAGCAGCGTAAAGGGGTTCCACGAGCAGTACTTC. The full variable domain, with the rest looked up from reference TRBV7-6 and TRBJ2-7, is GAGVSQSPRYKVTKRGQDVALRCDPISGHVSLYWYRQALGQGPEFLTYFNYEAQQDKSGLPNDRFSAERPEGSISTLTIQRTEQRDSAMYRCASSVKGFHEQYFGPGTRLTVT.

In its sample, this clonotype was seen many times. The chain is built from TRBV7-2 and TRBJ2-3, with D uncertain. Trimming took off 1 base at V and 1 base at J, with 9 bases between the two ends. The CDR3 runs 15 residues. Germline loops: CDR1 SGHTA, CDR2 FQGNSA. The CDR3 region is CASSLGTSRTDTQYF. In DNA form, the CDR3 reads TGTGCCAGCAGCTTAGGGACCAGCCGCACAGATACGCAGTATTTT.

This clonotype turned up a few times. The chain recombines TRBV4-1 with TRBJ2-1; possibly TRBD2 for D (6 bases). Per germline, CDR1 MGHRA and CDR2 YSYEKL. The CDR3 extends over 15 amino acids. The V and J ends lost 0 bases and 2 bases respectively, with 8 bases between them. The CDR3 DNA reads TGCGCCAGCAGCCAAGATGGGGGGACCTACAATGAGCAGTTCTTC. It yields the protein CASSQDGGTYNEQFF.